The 29 T cell receptor beta chains below come from one sample, sequenced in a study of early T cells in non-severe SARS-CoV-2 infection. Each CDR3 protein is one row after TCRdb ran MiXCR on the 5' RACE reads. Of tens of thousands of distinct CDR3 sequences listed, more than 10% are singletons. The sample consisted of whole blood. These receptor sequences come from an adult who was a healthcare worker with PCR-confirmed SARS-CoV-2 infection or an uninfected control (not recorded which).

V is TRBV29-1 and J is TRBJ2-5; 8 nucleotides agree with TRBD2. The CDR3 totals 13 residues. The V and J ends lost 4 bases and 4 bases, in that order; junction bases with no gene match: 5. Germline V gene lookup returns CDR1 SQVTM and CDR2 ANQGSEA. CDR3 in DNA: TGCAGCGTTGCGGGACTAGGAGGAGAGACCCAGTACTTC. Translated: CSVAGLGGETQYF.

The table lists this clonotype with many counts. The chain uses TRBV29-1 and TRBJ1-4; D is unresolved. CDR1 and CDR2 from the germline V gene are SQVTM and ANQGSEA. Trimming took off 1 base at V and 0 bases at J, with 6 bases between the two ends. The CDR3 is made up of 14 amino acids. CDR3 in DNA: TGCAGCGTTGAAGGTCCATCAACTAATGAAAAACTGTTTTTT. This sequence encodes CSVEGPSTNEKLFF.

The CDR3 DNA reads as TGTGCCAGCAGCTTAGCCCCTGACGTGGATACGCAGTATTTT. This translates into CASSLAPDVDTQYF. The rearrangement joins TRBV7-6 to TRBJ2-3; no clear D gene. Trimming pared 0 bases from V and 6 bases from J, leaving 10 bases between. The CDR3 loop spans 14 amino acids. CDR1 and CDR2 (germline): SGHVS, FNYEAQ.

V gene TRBV28 combines with J gene TRBJ1-4; D not resolved. The V gene's germline CDR1 is MDHEN and CDR2 SYDVKM. This CDR3 has 15 residues. V shed 5 bases and J shed 7 bases, with 17 bases lying between them. The CDR3, as DNA: TGTGCCAGCAGTACCCTTGACGGTGGCGGTGAAAAACTGTTTTTT. This sequence encodes CASSTLDGGGEKLFF. The full variable domain, in which reference TRBV28 and TRBJ1-4 provide the parts outside the CDR3, is DVKVTQSSRYLVKRTGEKVFLECVQDMDHENMFWYRQDPGLGLRLIYFSYDVKMKEKGDIPEGYSVSREKKERFSLILESASTNQTSMYLCASSTLDGGGEKLFFGSGTQLSVL.

This clonotype was picked up many times. The genes are TRBV19 and TRBJ2-6; D unresolved. The ends were cut back, 5 bases at V and 0 bases at J, with 14 bases in the middle. Germline V CDR1 and CDR2: LNHDA, SQIVND (reference sequence). The CDR3 is made up of 17 amino acids. CDR3 coding DNA: TGTGCCAGTAGTCCTCCGGGTCCCAGCTCTGGGGCCAACGTCCTGACTTTC. This encodes CASSPPGPSSGANVLTF.

This clonotype was seen repeatedly, ten times or more. The rearrangement links TRBV11-2 to TRBJ2-7; 7 nucleotides agree with TRBD2. Germline V gene sequence: CDR1 SGHAT, CDR2 FQNNGV. The CDR3 runs 13 residues. Germline trimming cut 7 bases from V and 5 bases from J; bases unmatched to any gene: 8. The CDR3 nucleotides read TGTGCCAGCACCGGAGCGGGGAGGAACGAGCAGTACTTC. Amino acids: CASTGAGRNEQYF.

This clonotype has a handful of counts. V usage is TRBV29-1 and J usage is TRBJ2-2; D unresolved. Germline-derived CDR1 and CDR2 are SQVTM and ANQGSEA. The V end was cut by 4 bases, the J end by 8 bases, with 8 bases between. CDR3 size: 11 residues. CDR3 sequence reads: CSVVGLGELFF. CDR3 nucleotide sequence: TGCAGCGTTGTAGGGTTGGGGGAGCTGTTTTTT.

There are a few counts of this clonotype. This chain joins TRBV18 and TRBJ2-1; possible D gene TRBD2, 7 bases. CDR1 KGHSH and CDR2 LQKENI come from the germline V gene. V lost 3 bases to trimming and J lost 5 bases, with 11 bases between them. This CDR3 is 14 amino acids long. The CDR3 is CASSPWEGDNEQFF. The CDR3 DNA sequence: TGTGCCAGCTCACCCTGGGAGGGGGACAATGAGCAGTTCTTC.

The rearrangement links TRBV5-8 to TRBJ2-4, with D maybe TRBD1 (5 bases). CDR1 is SGHTS, CDR2 YDEGEE, per germline. V lost 5 bases, J lost 8 bases, and 11 bases lay in between. CDR3 length equals 12 residues. In DNA, the CDR3 is TGTGCCAGCAGTCTGGGGCTAGACATTCAGTACTTC. Translated, it gives CASSLGLDIQYF.

This clonotype was seen many times. J is TRBJ2-3 and V is TRBV20-1; D is undetermined. CDR3 length equals 12 residues. Between the trimmed V and J ends, which lost 6 bases and 4 bases, there was a span of 11 bases. In germline, CDR1 is DFQATT, CDR2 SNEGSKA (reference sequence). Here the CDR3 reads CSATPPADTQYF. In DNA form, the CDR3 reads TGCAGTGCGACCCCCCCGGCAGATACGCAGTATTTT.

This clonotype was observed a few times. The chain links TRBV28 to TRBJ2-4; D is unresolved. The CDR3 loop spans 12 amino acids. Germline CDR1 and CDR2: MDHEN and SYDVKM. The germline V and J ends were trimmed by 5 bases and 0 bases, with 2 bases remaining between them. CDR3 region: CASSVAKNIQYF. The CDR3, as DNA: TGTGCCAGCAGTGTAGCCAAAAACATTCAGTACTTC.

Ten or more counts support this clonotype. The V gene is TRBV27, the J gene TRBJ2-3; D perhaps matches TRBD2 (6 bases). Germline V gene data show CDR1 as MNHEY and CDR2 as SMNVEV (reference sequence). Trimming took off 5 bases at V and 1 base at J, with 13 bases between the two ends. This CDR3 spans 15 amino acids. CDR3 bases: TGTGCCAGCAGTGGGACTTACCAAGGCACAGATACGCAGTATTTT. Translating gives CASSGTYQGTDTQYF.

This clonotype has ten or more counts. The chain links TRBV20-1 to TRBJ1-6, with 8 bases matching TRBD1. Germline V gene data show CDR1 as DFQATT and CDR2 as SNEGSKA (reference sequence). The CDR3 covers 16 residues. The V segment lost 1 base and the J segment 7 bases; nucleotides outside the gene matches: 9. CDR3 in amino acids: CSARVSIRGRNSPLHF. For the CDR3, the DNA is TGCAGTGCTAGAGTTTCTATCAGGGGGCGAAATTCACCCCTCCACTTT.

This clonotype was picked up many times. This chain joins TRBV3-1 and TRBJ2-5; possible D gene TRBD1, 6 bases. In germline, CDR1 is LGHDT, CDR2 YNNKEL (reference sequence). CDR3 size: 14 residues. Trimming removed 4 bases from V and 0 bases from J, with 9 bases in between. CDR3 sequence: CASSLGQHQETQYF. In nucleotides, the CDR3 is TGTGCCAGCAGCCTCGGACAGCACCAAGAGACCCAGTACTTC.

In regard to this clonotype: Being one base from a much bigger clone, this may be a read error. The V call is TRBV28, the J call TRBJ1-5; the D gene is possibly TRBD1 (5 bases). The germline V gene encodes CDR1 MDHEN and CDR2 SYDVKM. This CDR3 comprises 11 residues. Trimming removed 5 bases at V and 11 bases at J, with 10 bases between. The CDR3 DNA follows: TGTGCCAGCAGTGGGGGTAAGTCCCAGCATTTT. Amino acids: CASSGGKSQHF.

This clonotype was recorded many times. V is TRBV7-3 and J is TRBJ2-3; D tentatively fits TRBD1 or TRBD2 (7 bases each). Germline lookup yields CDR1 SGHTA and CDR2 FQGTGA. The CDR3 sequence is 14 residues long. V shed 6 bases and J shed 6 bases, with 16 bases lying between them. In DNA, the CDR3 is TGTGCCAGCAGTTCCTCCCAGGGGGGGGATACGCAGTATTTT. It specifies CASSSSQGGDTQYF.

This clonotype has at least ten counts. The chain uses TRBV20-1 and TRBJ2-7, with a tentative D call TRBD2 (7 bases). Trimming pared 3 bases from V and 2 bases from J, leaving 14 bases between. CDR1 is DFQATT and CDR2 is SNEGSKA in the germline V gene (reference sequence). CDR3 length equals 14 residues. The CDR3, as DNA: TGCAGTGCTAGGCCCGGGGGGCGCGCCTACGAGCAGTACTTC. Amino acid sequence: CSARPGGRAYEQYF.

This clonotype was seen more than once but under ten times. The genes are TRBV7-9 and TRBJ2-7, with 8 positions matching TRBD2. This CDR3 is 16 amino acids long. The V segment lost 5 bases and the J segment 5 bases; nucleotides outside the gene matches: 14. Germline V CDR1 and CDR2: SEHNR, FQNEAQ (reference sequence). The DNA of the CDR3 is TGTGCCAGCAGCCCAGCCCCCAGCGGGAGATGGCACGAGCAGTACTTC. This sequence encodes CASSPAPSGRWHEQYF.

The chain links TRBV5-1 to TRBJ2-3; 11 bases line up with TRBD1. V dropped 3 bases and J dropped 1; count of bases not matched to a gene: 1. The CDR3 sequence is 15 residues long. Looked up from germline, CDR1 is SGHRS and CDR2 is YFSETQ. The CDR3 DNA reads as TGCGCCAGCAGCTGGACAGGGGGCCGCACAGATACGCAGTATTTT. Translating it yields CASSWTGGRTDTQYF.

This clonotype came up many times. The chain is built from TRBV4-1 and TRBJ1-4; the match to TRBD1 covers 9 bases. The trim removed 1 base at V and 5 bases at J, leaving 8 bases unmatched. Per the germline V gene, CDR1 is MGHRA and CDR2 is YSYEKL. The CDR3 runs to 17 residues. The CDR3 region is CASSQGGADRGNEKLFF. The CDR3 DNA reads TGCGCCAGCAGCCAAGGCGGTGCAGACAGGGGGAATGAAAAACTGTTTTTT.

By sample fraction, this clonotype is medium-sized. The V gene is TRBV2, the J gene TRBJ2-5, with 10 bases fitting TRBD1. V trimming: 4 bases; J trimming: 2 bases; junction bases outside the gene matches: 7. This CDR3 contains 16 residues. Germline values: CDR1 SNHLY, CDR2 FYNNEI. The CDR3 sequence is CASSAAGQGWQETQYF. The CDR3 region has the DNA TGTGCCAGCAGTGCGGCGGGACAGGGGTGGCAAGAGACCCAGTACTTC.

This clonotype was detected a few times. This sequence joins TRBV29-1 and TRBJ1-1, with D uncertain. The CDR3 covers 12 residues. The V end was cut by 1 base, the J end by 2 bases, with 5 bases between. Germline lookup yields CDR1 SQVTM and CDR2 ANQGSEA. CDR3 protein: CSVEGVNTEAFF. CDR3 coding DNA: TGCAGCGTTGAAGGCGTAAACACTGAAGCTTTCTTT.

Regarding this clonotype: Being one base from a much bigger clone, this may be a read error. The CDR3 region has the DNA TGTGCCAGTAGACATAGCGGGGGAACCTACGAGCGGTACTTC. Its translation: CASRHSGGTYERYF. The chain is built from TRBV19 and TRBJ2-7; 9 nucleotides agree with TRBD2. The CDR3 has 14 amino acids. In germline, CDR1 is LNHDA, CDR2 SQIVND (reference sequence). The full variable domain, rest sourced from reference TRBV19 and TRBJ2-7, is DGGITQSPKYLFRKEGQNVTLSCEQNLNHDAMYWYRQDPGQGLRLIYYSQIVNDFQKGDIAEGYSVSREKKESFPLTVTSAQKNPTAFYLCASRHSGGTYERYFGPGTRLTVT.

This clonotype was counted at least ten times. V usage is TRBV12-3 or TRBV12-4 and J usage is TRBJ1-5; D perhaps matches TRBD1 (6 bases). Trimming took 3 bases from V and 2 from J, leaving 11 bases between them. This CDR3 is 15 amino acids long. The CDR3 spells CASSLGAGGNQPQHF. The CDR3 nucleotides read TGTGCCAGCAGTTTGGGAGCAGGGGGCAATCAGCCCCAGCATTTT.

This clonotype occurred many times. The V gene is TRBV5-1, the J gene TRBJ2-1; tentatively, D is TRBD1 or TRBD2 (5 bases each). Germline V gives CDR1 SGHRS, CDR2 YFSETQ. The CDR3 has 15 amino acids. V lost 4 bases, J lost 8 bases, and 19 bases lay in between. The CDR3: CASSAPGPPRYEQFF. In DNA form, the CDR3 reads TGCGCCAGCAGCGCACCGGGACCCCCTCGGTATGAGCAGTTCTTC.

V and J are TRBV20-1 and TRBJ1-1; 8 nucleotides agree with TRBD1. There are 14 residues in the CDR3. Germline V gene data show CDR1 as DFQATT and CDR2 as SNEGSKA (reference sequence). Trimming took 6 bases from V and 3 from J; bases not matched to a gene: 9. CDR3 coding DNA: TGCAGTGCCCGCCGGGACAGGTTAGACACTGAAGCTTTCTTT. Translated: CSARRDRLDTEAFF.

This clonotype was counted a few times. The V and J genes are TRBV7-2 and TRBJ1-1; the D is unclear. Germline V CDR1 and CDR2: SGHTA, FQGNSA. The CDR3 covers 15 residues. V was shortened by 1 base and J by 1 base, with 10 bases between the two germline ends. In DNA, the CDR3 is TGTGCCAGCAGCTTAGAACCGAATTGGAACACTGAAGCTTTCTTT. This translates into CASSLEPNWNTEAFF.

This clonotype has at least ten counts. This chain connects TRBV6-2 or TRBV6-3 to TRBJ2-1; no clear D gene. The V end lost 2 bases, the J end lost 5 bases, and 4 bases lay between the germline ends. From germline, CDR1 is MNHEY and CDR2 SVGEGT. There are 12 residues in the CDR3. CDR3 protein: CASSYPHNEQFF. CDR3 DNA sequence: TGTGCCAGCAGTTACCCCCACAATGAGCAGTTCTTC.

The chain has TRBV28 and TRBJ1-1; perhaps TRBD1 as D (5 bases). The CDR3 runs to 14 residues. CDR1 is MDHEN and CDR2 is SYDVKM in the germline V gene. The ends were cut back, 0 bases at V and 1 base at J, with 6 bases in the middle. CDR3: CASSLWQGNTEAFF. For the CDR3, the DNA is TGTGCCAGCAGTTTATGGCAGGGGAACACTGAAGCTTTCTTT.